Shown below are 19 T cell receptor beta chains from a single sample sequenced in a study of T cells after yellow fever vaccination. MiXCR, applied by TCRdb to the 5' RACE reads, yields one record per CDR3 protein. Among a few hundred thousand distinct CDR3 sequences listed, 4% to 5.5% were seen once. Sequences were derived from PBMCs, sampled 15 days after the yellow fever booster vaccination. The receptors stem from a man younger than 30 who received the YFV17D yellow fever vaccine.

There are a few counts of this clonotype. The chain links TRBV5-1 to TRBJ2-1; TRBD1 might be the D (6 bases). V gave up 0 bases and J gave up 1 base, with 8 bases separating them. This CDR3 contains 15 residues. CDR1 and CDR2 from the germline V gene are SGHRS and YFSETQ. CDR3 DNA sequence: TGCGCCAGCAGCTTGGCAGGGGAGTCCTACAATGAGCAGTTCTTC. It specifies CASSLAGESYNEQFF.

This clonotype has only a few counts. The chain combines TRBV7-9 with TRBJ1-3, with D hard to call. Between the trimmed V and J ends, which lost 6 bases and 5 bases, there was a span of 14 bases. Germline CDR1 reads SEHNR; CDR2 reads FQNEAQ (reference sequence). The CDR3 spans 14 residues. The CDR3 DNA follows: TGTGCCAGCAGGCCCCCGGGGAAAAGAAACACCATATATTTT. Its protein product is CASRPPGKRNTIYF.

This clonotype was seen only a few times. V and J are TRBV2 and TRBJ2-2, with D hard to call. V lost 5 bases, J lost 7 bases, and 20 bases lay in between. The CDR3 sequence is 16 residues long. Germline loops: CDR1 SNHLY, CDR2 FYNNEI. DNA for the CDR3: TGTGCCAGCAGTTTTCTTCGGACGGCGCCGGTCGGGGAGCTGTTTTTT. This codes for CASSFLRTAPVGELFF.

This clonotype was counted many times. The chain uses TRBV3-1 and TRBJ2-1, with D unresolved. Trimming removed 0 bases at V and 3 bases at J, with 9 bases between. This CDR3 comprises 15 residues. CDR1 and CDR2 from the germline V gene are LGHDT and YNNKEL (reference sequence). CDR3 amino acids: CASSQDSPVYNEQFF. As DNA, the CDR3 is TGTGCCAGCAGCCAAGATTCCCCAGTCTACAATGAGCAGTTCTTC.

This clonotype was counted only a few times. The chain employs TRBV7-9 and TRBJ1-2; TRBD1 matches at 7 bases. J was trimmed by 8 bases and V by 5 bases; bases with no gene match: 11. The CDR3 is 14 amino acids. CDR1 is SEHNR and CDR2 is FQNEAQ in the germline V gene (reference sequence). In nucleotides, the CDR3 is TGTGCCAGCAGCCTATACGGGACAGTCGGCGGCTACACCTTC. Amino acids: CASSLYGTVGGYTF. The full variable domain, its missing parts supplied by reference TRBV7-9 and TRBJ1-2, is DTGVSQNPRHKITKRGQNVTFRCDPISEHNRLYWYRQTLGQGPEFLTYFQNEAQLEKSRLLSDRFSAERPKGSFSTLEIQRTEQGDSAMYLCASSLYGTVGGYTFGSGTRLTVV.

The rearrangement uses TRBV5-4 and TRBJ2-1; unclear D gene. Germline CDR1 and CDR2: SGHNT and YYREEE (reference sequence). There are 12 residues in the CDR3. Trimming left V 4 bases short and J 9 bases short, with 11 bases between. CDR3 nucleotides: TGTGCCAGCAGCCTCCTATGGGCTGAGCAGTTCTTC. This translates into CASSLLWAEQFF.

The V gene is TRBV10-3, the J gene TRBJ2-7; 9 bases align to TRBD1. The CDR3 is made up of 18 amino acids. The J segment lost 5 bases and the V segment lost 2 bases, leaving 16 bases of the junction unmatched. Germline loops: CDR1 ENHRY, CDR2 SYGVKD. In DNA form, the CDR3 reads TGTGCCATCAGTGAGGGGTGGGACAGGGTGCCGAAGCGAGACGAGCAGTACGTC. Residues: CAISEGWDRVPKRDEQYV.

This clonotype was detected many times. This CDR3 reads CASSQLGQGNYGYTF. CDR3 nucleotides: TGCGCCAGCAGCCAATTGGGACAGGGGAACTATGGCTACACCTTC. V and J are TRBV4-1 and TRBJ1-2; 10 nucleotides align to TRBD1. The J segment lost 2 bases and the V segment lost 2 bases, leaving 2 bases of the junction unmatched. CDR3 length: 15 amino acids. From germline, CDR1 is MGHRA and CDR2 YSYEKL.

The rearrangement uses TRBV15 and TRBJ1-5; D gene ambiguous. The V end was cut by 2 bases, the J end by 4 bases, with 3 bases between. The CDR3 length is 12 residues. The germline V gene encodes CDR1 LNHNV and CDR2 YYDKDF (reference sequence). The CDR3 DNA reads TGTGCCACCAGCAGATTTAATCAGCCCCAGCATTTT. Encoded protein: CATSRFNQPQHF.

This clonotype appeared many times. CDR3 in amino acids: CASSLDIQLNTGELFF. The CDR3 coding sequence is TGTGCCAGCAGCTTAGATATACAGTTGAACACCGGGGAGCTGTTTTTT. The gene calls are TRBV7-6 and TRBJ2-2; D is undetermined. The CDR3 is 16 residues long. The V and J ends lost 1 base and 1 base respectively, with 10 bases between them. The germline CDR1 and CDR2 sequences are SGHVS and FNYEAQ.

This clonotype was found a few times. The V gene is TRBV4-2, the J gene TRBJ2-7, with 9 bases matching TRBD2. From germline, CDR1 is LGHNA and CDR2 YNFKEQ. This CDR3 region has 16 residues. Germline trimming cut 0 bases from V and 5 bases from J; bases unmatched to any gene: 8. The CDR3 DNA sequence: TGTGCCAGCAGCCAAGAAGGGATAGCGGGGGTAGACGAGCAGTACTTC. Amino acids: CASSQEGIAGVDEQYF.

The rearrangement uses TRBV7-6 and TRBJ1-4; possibly TRBD1 for D (6 bases). Trimming took 5 bases from V and 4 from J, leaving 11 bases between them. The CDR3 runs 14 residues. Germline CDR1 reads SGHVS; CDR2 reads FNYEAQ. In DNA, the CDR3 is TGTGCCAGCAGCCGGGACAACCTTAATGAAAAACTGTTTTTT. This sequence encodes CASSRDNLNEKLFF.

This clonotype has at least ten counts. The rearrangement joins TRBV5-1 to TRBJ2-4, with TRBD2 as a possible D gene (5 bases). V was shortened by 4 bases and J by 3 bases, with 17 bases between the two germline ends. The CDR3 contains 16 residues. Germline V gene data show CDR1 as SGHRS and CDR2 as YFSETQ. CDR3 DNA: TGCGCCAGCAGCGGCCTCGGGGATGCCGTCAAAAACATTCAGTACTTC. Its translation: CASSGLGDAVKNIQYF.

This clonotype was picked up many times. The genes are TRBV6-1 and TRBJ2-7; 12 bases map to TRBD1. J lost 5 bases, V lost 2 bases, and 4 bases had no gene match. The germline CDR1 and CDR2 sequences are MNHNS and SASEGT. The CDR3 loop spans 15 amino acids. CDR3 region: CASSEPGQGADEQYF. DNA for the CDR3: TGTGCCAGCAGTGAACCGGGACAGGGGGCCGACGAGCAGTACTTC.

This clonotype was observed at least ten times. The chain combines TRBV9 with TRBJ1-1; 7 bases are a match to TRBD1. V shed 2 bases and J 1 base; nucleotides not matched to a gene: 2. The CDR3 totals 14 residues. The germline V gene encodes CDR1 SGDLS and CDR2 YYNGEE. This CDR3 is CASSVTGANTEAFF. DNA for the CDR3: TGTGCCAGCAGCGTCACAGGGGCGAACACTGAAGCTTTCTTT.

Ten or more counts support this clonotype. In nucleotides, the CDR3 is TGTGCCACCAGCAGAGGTCGCGGGGGGGCCACAGATACGCAGTATTTT. It yields the protein CATSRGRGGATDTQYF. The chain has TRBV15 and TRBJ2-3, with 9 bases lining up with TRBD2. This CDR3 spans 16 amino acids. Germline V gene lookup returns CDR1 LNHNV and CDR2 YYDKDF (reference sequence). V was clipped by 1 base and J by 2 bases; unmatched bases: 4.

This clonotype was picked up a small number of times. The V gene is TRBV5-1, the J gene TRBJ1-1; TRBD1 matches at 8 bases. Germline V gene lookup returns CDR1 SGHRS and CDR2 YFSETQ. Unmatched junction bases numbered 6, after V lost 4 bases and J lost 7 bases. The CDR3 is made up of 13 amino acids. The CDR3: CASSTRGQGEAFF. The CDR3 bases are TGCGCCAGCAGCACCAGAGGACAGGGTGAAGCTTTCTTT.

This clonotype has a count of ten or more. The chain carries TRBV11-1 and TRBJ1-1; D remains ambiguous. Germline V gives CDR1 SGHAT, CDR2 FQDESV (reference sequence). V was clipped by 4 bases and J by 11 bases, with 14 bases between them. CDR3 size: 12 residues. CDR3: CASSYRASGAFF. Written as DNA, the CDR3 is TGTGCCAGCAGCTACCGCGCGTCGGGGGCTTTCTTT.

This clonotype was picked up many times. This rearrangement joins TRBV12-3 or TRBV12-4 to TRBJ2-1, with 7 nucleotides matching TRBD2. The CDR3 runs 15 residues. J gave up 5 bases and V 2 bases, and 6 bases lay outside the gene matches. The CDR3 DNA sequence: TGTGCCAGCAGTTTAACGGGGGGTAAACACAATGAGCAGTTCTTC. The encoded protein is CASSLTGGKHNEQFF.